This T cell receptor (beta chain) was captured in a study of cytotoxic CD8 clonotypes in ibrutinib-treated CLL. Study overall: Of the patients, some eleven were relapsed/refractory, approximately 15 treatment-naive and under 18 IGHV unmutated. Partial responders roughly 25, complete 2; roughly twelve progressed and around 15 stayed in remission by median around 62 months. Samples had a mean of around 250,000 productive templates and 90,000 or so productive rearrangements. General study findings and limits: Clonality (at baseline) was higher than in age-matched healthy donors and tracked circulating CD8+ T-cell counts.

Germline V gene sequence: CDR1 SGHTA, CDR2 FQGTGA. The CDR3 is made up of 15 amino acids, end residues included. Profiled with immunoSEQ multiplex PCR; TCRdb holds only in-frame clones, not every one. The sample carries about 330,000 clones, around 66% recorded once. Concerning this clone: Its antigen remains unknown. The CDR3 carries no conserved terminal phenylalanine or tryptophan, so it likely arises from a read error. The limits of the CDR3 on the DNA are not certain, so only TCRdb's listed CDR3 is given.

Sample: PBMCs, taken after 36 months of ibrutinib treatment. The V call is TRBV7-3, the J call TRBJ1-2. The clonotype comes from a human donor with chronic lymphocytic leukemia. The CDR3 loop reads CASSLTPSGTGYSLI.